The clone carrying this TCR beta chain was seen many times. There were TCR beta CDR3 regions amplified from RNA transcripts. The HTBI primer set served for first-round RT-PCR of the TCR CDR3. TCRdb analysed the multiplex PCR reads with MiXCR anew, one entry per CDR3 protein. This table has approximately 710,000 distinct CDR3 sequences, approximately 15% appearing once. The germline gives CDR1 SGHAT, CDR2 FQDESV (reference sequence). This CDR3 has 13 residues. Deletions cut 3 bases from V and 5 bases from J, with 9 bases between. Uncontrolled infection, other autoimmune disease, pregnancy or lactation disqualified patients from enrolment. Fresh peripheral blood, more than 8 ml of it, supplied the PBMCs. The sample originates from a study of T cells in Graves' hyperthyroidism and ophthalmopathy.

The clonotype was recovered from a man aged 45-60 years with Graves' hyperthyroidism. The specimen was blood. The chain uses TRBV11-1 and TRBJ2-3; D not resolved. CDR3 nucleotide sequence: TGTGCCAGCAGCTTCGGACGGAGAGATACGCAGTATTTT. Protein: CASSFGRRDTQYF.